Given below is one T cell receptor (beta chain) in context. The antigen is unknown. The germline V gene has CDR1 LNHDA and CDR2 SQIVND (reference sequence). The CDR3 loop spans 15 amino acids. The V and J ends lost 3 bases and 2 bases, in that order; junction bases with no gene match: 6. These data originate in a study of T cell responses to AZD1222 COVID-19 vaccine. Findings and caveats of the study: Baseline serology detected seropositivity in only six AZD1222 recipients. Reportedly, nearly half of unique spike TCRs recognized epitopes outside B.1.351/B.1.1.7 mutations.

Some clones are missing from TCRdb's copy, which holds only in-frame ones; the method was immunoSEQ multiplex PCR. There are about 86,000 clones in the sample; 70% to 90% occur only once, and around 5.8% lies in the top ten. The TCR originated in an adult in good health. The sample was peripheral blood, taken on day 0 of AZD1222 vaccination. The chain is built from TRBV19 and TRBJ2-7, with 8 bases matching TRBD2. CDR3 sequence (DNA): TGTGCCAGTAGTATTAGTCTAGCGGGCACCTACGAGCAGTACTTC. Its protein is CASSISLAGTYEQYF. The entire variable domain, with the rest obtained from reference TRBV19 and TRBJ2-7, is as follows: DGGITQSPKYLFRKEGQNVTLSCEQNLNHDAMYWYRQDPGQGLRLIYYSQIVNDFQKGDIAEGYSVSREKKESFPLTVTSAQKNPTAFYLCASSISLAGTYEQYFGPGTRLTVT.